This T cell receptor (beta chain) was profiled in a study of T cell repertoires in cytomegalovirus infection. Concerning this clonotype itself: The antigen remains undetermined.

TCRdb used MiXCR to reprocess the reads, holding one entry per CDR3 protein. The sample includes some 680,000 distinct CDR3 sequences, roughly 36% seen only once; the top ten take more than 2.5%. After removal of 6 bases from V and 3 bases from J, the junction contained 4 bases not matched to a gene. Germline V gene lookup returns CDR1 MNHEY and CDR2 SVGEGT. The CDR3 is 15 residues long. Whole-study results and caveats: The response measured ex vivo was dominated by TCR beta clonotypes (HLA-C-restricted and CMV-specific).

The chain is built from TRBV6-2 or TRBV6-3 and TRBJ2-1, with 11 bases matching TRBD2. This sequence originates from a human donor in good health (CMV status not recorded). Some clones in this sample may be carry-over from other donors' samples. The material sequenced was PBMCs. CDR3 DNA sequence: TGTGCCAGCAGCTTTAGCGGGAGGGGCTACAATGAGCAGTTCTTC. Its translation: CASSFSGRGYNEQFF.